The 19 T cell receptor beta chains presented below share a single source sample, sequenced in a study of CD8+ T cells in alopecia areata. Treatment denoted: oral pan-JAK inhibitor, 5-10 mg twice daily. Investigators isolated RNA and reverse transcribed it into cDNA to act as the sequencing template. Profiled with immunoSEQ multiplex PCR; TCRdb holds only in-frame clones, not every one. The sample includes 150,000 to 200,000 clones, just under 65% of them seen just once. Specimen: CD4+ T cells sorted from blood, collected at week 49, from a patient treated with tofacitinib. These receptors were obtained from a human donor with alopecia areata.

This clone occurred a few times. The V call is TRBV19, the J call TRBJ2-4, with D possibly TRBD1 on 6 matching bases. V lost 3 bases and J 5 bases, leaving 11 bases between the germline ends. Germline CDR1 is LNHDA and CDR2 is SQIVND (reference sequence). CDR3 size: 14 residues. CDR3 sequence reads: CASSIGDKQNIQYF. The CDR3 nucleotides are TGTGCCAGTAGTATTGGGGACAAGCAAAACATTCAGTACTTC.

This sequence joins TRBV7-2 and TRBJ2-1; 9 bases line up with TRBD2. The CDR3 consists of 13 residues. With V trimmed by 4 bases and J by 12 bases, 7 bases remained unmatched. CDR1 is SGHTA and CDR2 is FQGNSA in the germline V gene. CDR3 sequence reads: CASSSGTSIAQFF. DNA for the CDR3: TGTGCCAGCAGCTCCGGGACTAGCATTGCGCAGTTCTTC.

The chain has TRBV29-1 and TRBJ2-2; 7 bases map to TRBD1. V lost 5 bases, J lost 0 bases, and 0 bases stayed unmatched. CDR3 length equals 13 residues. Germline assignment: CDR1 SQVTM and CDR2 ANQGSEA. CDR3 nucleotide sequence: TGCAGCGTTACAGGGGCGAACACCGGGGAGCTGTTTTTT. Its protein is CSVTGANTGELFF.

The V call is TRBV5-6, the J call TRBJ2-5; D is possibly TRBD2 (5 bases). The CDR3 runs 15 residues. CDR1 and CDR2 (germline): SGHDT, YYEEEE. Between the trimmed V and J ends, which lost 4 bases and 0 bases, there was a span of 13 bases. The CDR3 reads CASSLPGKYQETQYF. Here the CDR3 DNA reads TGTGCCAGCAGCCTGCCGGGGAAATACCAAGAGACCCAGTACTTC.

CDR3 sequence (DNA): TGTGGACAGGGGGGCACAGATACGCAGTATTTT. Translated, it gives CGQGGTDTQYF. The rearrangement joins TRBV30 to TRBJ2-3, with TRBD1 matching 9 bases. CDR1 GTSNPN and CDR2 SVGIG come from the germline V gene (reference sequence). The CDR3 extends over 11 amino acids.

The chain is built from TRBV25-1 and TRBJ1-2; maybe TRBD1 (5 bases). The germline V and J ends were trimmed by 6 bases and 4 bases, with 21 bases remaining between them. Germline V lookup: CDR1 MGHDK, CDR2 SYGVNS. The CDR3 contains 16 residues. DNA of the CDR3: TGTGCCAGCAGCCCCCTATCCAGACAGCCTCTCTATGGCTACACCTTC. The encoded protein is CASSPLSRQPLYGYTF.

The V gene is TRBV2, the J gene TRBJ2-6; D is undetermined. Germline CDR1 SNHLY, CDR2 FYNNEI. The CDR3 has 15 residues. With 1 base removed from V and 3 bases from J, the gap between germline ends came to 7 bases. DNA for the CDR3: TGTGCCAGCAGTGAAGACCTATATGGGGCCAACGTCCTGACTTTC. Protein sequence: CASSEDLYGANVLTF.

The CDR3 coding sequence is TGCAGCGTCGACGAAGGCTACACTGAAGCTTTCTTT. Its translation: CSVDEGYTEAFF. This chain uses TRBV29-1 with TRBJ1-1, with D uncertain. This CDR3 comprises 12 residues. Deletions cut 6 bases from V and 3 bases from J, with 11 bases between. Germline loops: CDR1 SQVTM, CDR2 ANQGSEA.

This clone was observed a handful of times. V and J are TRBV4-3 and TRBJ2-6; possible D gene TRBD1, 5 bases. Germline CDR1 LGHNA, CDR2 YSLEER. Trimming took 0 bases from V and 0 from J, leaving 21 bases between them. CDR3 size: 21 residues. The CDR3 loop is CASSQERFRGRAGSGANVLTF. DNA for the CDR3: TGCGCCAGCAGCCAAGAGAGATTCCGTGGCAGGGCCGGCTCTGGGGCCAACGTCCTGACTTTC.

Comments on this clone: Other DNA sequences in this specimen translate into the identical CDR3. V gene TRBV29-1 combines with J gene TRBJ1-1, with no clear D. From germline, CDR1 is SQVTM and CDR2 ANQGSEA. V shed 4 bases and J shed 0 bases, with 6 bases lying between them. The CDR3 consists of 12 residues. The CDR3 DNA follows: TGCAGCGTTGTGGGGATGAACACTGAAGCTTTCTTT. Residues: CSVVGMNTEAFF.

The CDR3 reads CSVQGSVTDTQYF. CDR3 DNA: TGCAGCGTACAGGGTTCGGTCACAGATACGCAGTATTTT. V usage is TRBV29-1 and J usage is TRBJ2-3, with a possible D match to TRBD1 (6 bases). The CDR3 length is 13 residues. Per germline, CDR1 SQVTM and CDR2 ANQGSEA. The germline V and J ends were trimmed by 6 bases and 2 bases, with 12 bases remaining between them.

This clone was counted a single time. This sequence joins TRBV6-1 and TRBJ2-2; tentatively, D is TRBD1 or TRBD2 (5 bases each). Germline V gene data show CDR1 as MNHNS and CDR2 as SASEGT. The CDR3 totals 19 residues. V was clipped by 0 bases and J by 0 bases, with 17 bases between them. The DNA of the CDR3 is TGTGCCAGCAGTGAAGCGATATCATTGGGGGTTGCGAACACCGGGGAGCTGTTTTTT. It specifies CASSEAISLGVANTGELFF.

This clone was seen just once. J is TRBJ2-2 and V is TRBV28; possibly TRBD1 or TRBD2 for D (6 bases each). Germline V lookup: CDR1 MDHEN, CDR2 SYDVKM. The CDR3 totals 14 residues. The V end lost 6 bases, the J end lost 4 bases, and 12 bases lay between the germline ends. In nucleotides, the CDR3 is TGTGCCAGCAGCCCTGGGGGGCTCACCGGGGAGCTGTTTTTT. Residues: CASSPGGLTGELFF.

Comments on this clone: Different DNA sequences within this sample yield the same CDR3. The chain joins TRBV20-1 to TRBJ1-1; tentatively, D is TRBD1 (6 bases). V lost 6 bases and J lost 8, with 10 bases in between. Germline CDR1 reads DFQATT; CDR2 reads SNEGSKA (reference sequence). This CDR3 has 10 residues. The CDR3 protein is CSARGREAFF. The CDR3 DNA reads as TGCAGTGCCAGGGGCAGGGAAGCTTTCTTT.

This clone was observed a handful of times. V and J are TRBV6-6 and TRBJ2-7; TRBD1 matches 7 bases. The CDR3 is 12 amino acids. Germline V lookup: CDR1 MNHNY, CDR2 SVGAGI (reference sequence). J gave up 6 bases and V 6 bases, and 5 bases lay outside the gene matches. The CDR3 here is CASSVQGREQYF. The CDR3 DNA sequence: TGTGCCAGCAGCGTACAGGGGCGCGAGCAGTACTTC.

CDR3 loop: CSVRSANNQPQHF. The DNA of the CDR3 is TGCAGCGTTCGTTCCGCGAACAATCAGCCCCAGCATTTT. The J gene is TRBJ1-5, the V gene TRBV29-1; D gene uncertain. V lost 5 bases to trimming and J lost 3 bases, with 11 bases between them. This CDR3 contains 13 residues. The germline V gene has CDR1 SQVTM and CDR2 ANQGSEA. The whole variable domain, filled in from reference TRBV29-1 and TRBJ1-5, reads SAVISQKPSRDICQRGTSLTIQCQVDSQVTMMFWYRQQPGQSLTLIATANQGSEATYESGFVIDKFPISRPNLTFSTLTVSNMSPEDSSIYLCSVRSANNQPQHFGDGTRLSIL.

This clone came up once. The chain recombines TRBV15 with TRBJ2-3; D unresolved. V gave up 2 bases and J gave up 0 bases, with 9 bases separating them. CDR1 LNHNV and CDR2 YYDKDF come from the germline V gene (reference sequence). This CDR3 region has 15 residues. The CDR3: CATSRRPVSTDTQYF. The CDR3 nucleotides read TGTGCCACCAGCAGACGGCCGGTTAGCACAGATACGCAGTATTTT.

The chain uses TRBV29-1 and TRBJ2-1, with TRBD2 matching 10 bases. Germline V gene lookup returns CDR1 SQVTM and CDR2 ANQGSEA. The CDR3 covers 14 residues. Unmatched junction bases numbered 10, after V lost 6 bases and J lost 8 bases. The CDR3 nucleotides are TGCAGCGTCGACCTCCTAGCGGGGGACTATGAGCAGTTCTTC. It is translated as CSVDLLAGDYEQFF.

The chain has TRBV29-1 and TRBJ2-3; weak D call: TRBD1 (6 bases). Trimming took 6 bases from V and 2 from J, leaving 12 bases between them. This CDR3 region has 13 residues. Germline-derived CDR1 and CDR2 are SQVTM and ANQGSEA. CDR3 protein: CSVNRAPTDTQYF. The CDR3, as DNA: TGCAGCGTGAACAGGGCTCCCACAGATACGCAGTATTTT.